Listed below are T cell receptor beta chains from one sample, sequenced in a study of regulatory T cells in long-lasting Graves disease. TCRdb re-derived calls from the multiplex PCR reads in MiXCR, one entry per CDR3 protein. The sample yields roughly 320,000 distinct CDR3 sequences, about a sixth seen once. Separately, the same data were catalogued under a study of T cells in Graves' hyperthyroidism and ophthalmopathy.

Specimen: peripheral blood mononuclear cells (PBMCs), collected at new diagnosis, from a patient treated with antithyroid drugs. The receptors were gathered from a man aged 35 to 55 with Graves disease. CDR3s include the opening cysteine and the closing phenylalanine or tryptophan. The D gene is left open where the match is weak. Only some rows state a clone size, as once, few, many or a class for expanded clones.

size: -; V: TRBV19; J: TRBJ1-1; D: TRBD1; DNA: TGTGCCAGTATTCAAACAGGGGGAGAAGCGAGAGCTTTCTTT; CDR3: CASIQTGGEARAFF
size: -; V: TRBV10-3; J: TRBJ1-6; D: TRBD1; DNA: TGTGCCATCAGTGATTCGACAGGGCATAATTCACCCCTCCACTTT; CDR3: CAISDSTGHNSPLHF
size: many; V: TRBV12-3/TRBV12-4; J: TRBJ2-6; D: -; DNA: TGTGCCAGCAGTTTGCGGAACTCTGGGGCCAACGTCCTGACTTTC; CDR3: CASSLRNSGANVLTF
size: many; V: TRBV14; J: TRBJ2-1; D: -; DNA: TGTGCCAGCAGCCAGCTCGACAGGTACTACAATGAGCAGTTCTTC; CDR3: CASSQLDRYYNEQFF
size: few; V: TRBV4-1; J: TRBJ1-2; D: -; DNA: TGCGCCAGCAGCCAAGATCCCCGGCAGCAACTAACTACTAACTATGGCTACACCTTC; CDR3: CASSQDPRQQLTTNYGYTF
size: -; V: TRBV6-1; J: TRBJ2-1; D: -; DNA: TGTGCCACTAGCTACAATGAGCAGTTCTTC; CDR3: CATSYNEQFF
size: many; V: TRBV12-3/TRBV12-4; J: TRBJ1-1; D: TRBD1; DNA: TGTGCCAGCACCGACCGACAGGGGGACACTGAAGCTTTCTTT; CDR3: CASTDRQGDTEAFF
size: few; V: TRBV9; J: TRBJ1-6; D: -; DNA: TGTGCCAGCAGCGTAGAACAGGGAGATTCACCCCTCCACTTT; CDR3: CASSVEQGDSPLHF
size: many; V: TRBV10-3; J: TRBJ1-1; D: -; DNA: TGTGCCATCAGTACCAGGAACACTGAAGCTTTCTTT; CDR3: CAISTRNTEAFF
size: many; V: TRBV3-1; J: TRBJ2-2; D: -; DNA: TGTGCCAGCAGCCAAGTGTTTGCTAGCGAGGGGCCGGAGCTGTTTTTT; CDR3: CASSQVFASEGPELFF
size: many; V: TRBV6-5; J: TRBJ2-5; D: TRBD2; DNA: TGTGCCAGCAGTTACCTAGCGGGGGGCGGGACCCAGTACTTC; CDR3: CASSYLAGGGTQYF
size: -; V: TRBV6-1; J: TRBJ2-7; D: -; DNA: TGTGCCAGCTCCAGTGGACCGGGGATCTACGAGCAGTACTTC; CDR3: CASSSGPGIYEQYF
size: few; V: TRBV6-1; J: TRBJ1-5; D: -; DNA: TGTGCCAGCAGTGAAGCGTACCCTCAGCCCCAGCATTTT; CDR3: CASSEAYPQPQHF
size: many; V: TRBV2; J: TRBJ1-1; D: -; DNA: TGTGCCAGCAGTGAATCAGACACTGAAGCTTTCTTT; CDR3: CASSESDTEAFF